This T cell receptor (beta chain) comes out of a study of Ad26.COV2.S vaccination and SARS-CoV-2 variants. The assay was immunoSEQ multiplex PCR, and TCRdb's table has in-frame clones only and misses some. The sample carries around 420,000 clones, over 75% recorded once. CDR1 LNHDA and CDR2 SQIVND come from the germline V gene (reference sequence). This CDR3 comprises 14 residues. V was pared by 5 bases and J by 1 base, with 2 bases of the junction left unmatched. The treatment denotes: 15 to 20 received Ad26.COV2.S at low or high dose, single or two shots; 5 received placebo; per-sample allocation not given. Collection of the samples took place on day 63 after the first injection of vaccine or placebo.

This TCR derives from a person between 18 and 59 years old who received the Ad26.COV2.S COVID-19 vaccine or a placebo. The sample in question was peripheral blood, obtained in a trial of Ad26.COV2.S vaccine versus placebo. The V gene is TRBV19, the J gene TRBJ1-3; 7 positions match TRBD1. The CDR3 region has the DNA TGTGCCAGTAGTTTGGGACAGTCTGGAAACACCATATATTTT. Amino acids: CASSLGQSGNTIYF.